This T cell receptor (beta chain) was identified during a study of cytomegalovirus exposure and HLA in healthy donors listed by TCRdb under 2017. A note on the overall study: An earlier analysis of about 560 of the donors reported about 260 Gb of sequence data and 95 million to 130 million unique TCR beta sequences obtained from some 170 million T cells. Alongside the repertoire data, information on donor age, sex, ethnicity and CMV serostatus was compiled. High-throughput TCR immunosequencing, statistical association of individual TCRs with disease status, and machine learning were combined to predict cytomegalovirus infection status. The T cell repertoires of around 730 subjects were profiled by immunosequencing and related to cytomegalovirus serostatus. Of the 350 to 400 genotyped donors, approximately 82% fell in the genetic ancestry cluster associated with self-reported Caucasian donors. In a later genetic analysis, genome-wide SNP genotypes for 398 of the 666 donors were used, and that subset was treated as a discovery cohort. All discovery cohort repertoires had been generated on a single sequencing platform. In a later analysis, previously published TCR beta repertoires from some 640 donors were re-analyzed and high-resolution HLA genotyping was added so that TCR occurrence patterns could be studied. The study aimed to test whether signatures of past pathogen exposure could be identified by cataloging public T cell receptors. Along with the approximately 650-subject first cohort, a separate validation cohort of approximately 110 different subjects was used. The number of typed donors differed by locus: roughly 620-630 for A, B, C, DRB1 and DQB1; 500 to 550 for DQA1; 606 for DPA1; and 400 to 480 for DPB1. Because of strong linkage in the cohort, roughly five DR-DQ haplotypes were treated as single units for association and clustering. Class I and class II HLA loci were covered by the typing at four-digit resolution. On average, roughly 250,000 unique TCR beta nucleotide sequences were sequenced per donor among roughly 430 genotyped donors of the cohort, with 15% to 20% of those sequences being non-productive. An early release covering just under 650 HLA-typed donors comprised 250 to 350 gigabases of sequencing data and approximately 80 million unique TCR sequences. In the later analysis, no new phenotypic data were used to find candidate immune exposures; instead, reliance was placed on TCR beta sequences and their occurrence across donors. An earlier analysis of approximately 630 of the donors applied high-throughput TCR beta sequencing to assess whether each TCR beta V gene segment acted as functional or pseudogenic. The paper's findings and limits, for the study overall: Compared with the roughly 670-donor mean, donors in an Asian-associated ancestry cluster had fewer N-insertions in productive TCRs, according to a later genetic analysis. A cluster of highly shared sequence variants was judged likely to be a technical artifact of the sequencing pipeline. A later analysis associated 15,000 or so TCR beta sequences with specific HLA alleles at a false discovery rate of 0.05. In a later analysis, several top co-occurrence clusters were reported to appear linked to parvovirus B19, influenza, CMV and Epstein-Barr virus. Three of the identified cytomegalovirus-associated TCR beta chains were confirmed in vitro to be specific for cytomegalovirus antigens. A further reported finding was that TCR beta sequences accurately predicted the HLA-A and HLA-B alleles for most subjects in the first cohort. In a later analysis, most CMV-associated TCR beta chains were found to appear HLA-restricted, with HLA associations seemingly driven largely by CMV exposure. Cytomegalovirus status was reported to be diagnosed by the classifier with high specificity and sensitivity in both the original and validation cohorts. The presence/absence analyses assumed that sequencing depth was roughly uniform across donors, and that assumption may not be true. Most TCR sequences were observed very rarely across donors, whereas some public TCRs were present in many individuals. Correlated functional status among segregating V segments might be attributable to linkage disequilibrium, but an unknown experimental factor could not be ruled out. Only TCR beta chains were sequenced in this cohort, and the absence of alpha or paired-chain data limited detectable features. The only immune exposure information available for the cohort was CMV serostatus. Compared with equally common non-associated chains, HLA-associated TCR beta chains in a later analysis were more clonally expanded and had lower generation probabilities. Because counts were too low, about 17 rarely observed V segments, including chromosome 9 orphons, were excluded from the earlier analysis of several hundred of the donors. V-gene and J-gene trimming of TCR beta chains was associated with a missense DCLRE1C variant in a later genetic analysis, and the association was replicated in an independent cohort. Strong co-occurrence of HLA alleles, especially DR and DQ, made assigning TCR associations to individual alleles difficult. In an earlier analysis of roughly 500 of the donors, most TCR beta V segments appeared in productive rearrangements about 87% or about 30% of the time, broadly matching IMGT annotations. Some IMGT-functional V segments, including TRBV6-2 and TRBV6-3, could not be told apart with the 87-base-pair reads, so those segments were excluded. In a later analysis, TCR association rates were found to vary across HLA loci, with the most associated TCRs seen for DRB1 alleles and the fewest for HLA-C alleles. In the study, around 160 TCR beta chains were listed as associated with cytomegalovirus. Because some donors lacked HLA typing at each locus, the association tests relied only on the typed subset. According to the authors, the approach could potentially be generalized to other disease states and immunological phenotypes.

The cohort consisted of 666 healthy bone marrow donors. Cohort members were all nominally healthy when sampled, although unrecorded immune exposures were likely present. The donor tested CMV seronegative, placing the donor among the 300 to 400 seronegative members of the cohort. A peripheral blood sample was provided by each donor, and peripheral blood mononuclear cells were used for TCR beta sequencing. Genomic DNA was extracted from the blood cell samples with the Qiagen DNeasy Blood Extraction Kit. Reading the germline V gene gives CDR1 SGHDN and CDR2 FVKESK. V is cut back by 4 bases and J by 3 bases, with 1 base in the junction unmatched. Spanning cysteine to phenylalanine, the CDR3 consists of 15 amino acids. CDR3 DNA is the only sequence kept; it has 45 bases, read in frame from the first base. Note on this clone: The target of this receptor is not known. Qualities for individual bases were not recorded, and no much larger clone is one base off.

Library generation was performed with the immunoSEQ multiplex PCR assay. For the multiplex PCR, a mixture combining 60 forward primers for TCR Vbeta segments and 13 reverse primers for TCR Jbeta segments was used. The CDR3 region of rearranged TCR beta genes was amplified from genomic DNA with a multiplex PCR assay. On the Illumina HiSeq System, the amplified TCR beta libraries were sequenced as 87-base-pair reads. The authors processed their data as follows. Across the 700 or so repertoires, a later analysis counted 60 million to 90 million unique TCR beta chains, roughly 11 million of which were shared by at least two donors. Raw reads were error-corrected and collapsed into unique sequences by a nearest-neighbor algorithm in which closely related sequences were merged to remove PCR and sequencing errors. Alignment of CDR3 sequences to IMGT reference sequences was used to assign V, D and J gene segments. For a sequence to be retained, a match of at least six nucleotides to both a V gene segment and a J gene segment was required. A rearrangement counted as productive if the CDR3 had no stop codons and remained in frame with V and J, and every other rearrangement counted as non-productive. Following IMGT convention, CDR3 was defined as the stretch from the second conserved V-encoded cysteine up to the conserved J-encoded phenylalanine. The earlier analysis of about 610 of the donors excluded sequences that lacked an unambiguous match to a single V gene segment. In an earlier analysis of several hundred of the donors, a V segment was called functional when productive rearrangements were above 56.7%, and segregating when the standard deviation between donors exceeded 5%. A statistical classification framework was built to diagnose cytomegalovirus status from the catalog of TCR beta chain sequences. V and J gene assignment, in a later analysis, came from comparing TCR nucleotide sequences with IMGT/GENE-DB human TR gene sequences. In a later analysis, CDR3 sequences and most-parsimonious VDJ recombination scenarios were assigned using the TCRdist pipeline. In a later analysis, each TCR beta chain was defined by its CDR3 amino acid sequence together with its V-gene family, and reads without a unique V-gene family were excluded. To address suspected cross-contamination and a sequencing artifact, a later analysis removed several hundred highly shared, low-generation-probability nucleotide sequences. For each public chain, a later analysis derived a clonal expansion index from normalized ranks of inferred template counts within each repertoire. In a later analysis, generation probabilities were computed using a VDJ recombination model fitted to out-of-frame rearrangements, and the results were checked against IGoR. Hypergeometric tests were used in a later analysis to score TCR-TCR, TCR-HLA and TCR-CMV co-occurrence, with a repertoire-size bias correction applied to the TCR pairs. To estimate false discovery rates, a later analysis permuted the HLA or CMV assignments 20 times. In a later analysis, co-occurring TCRs were grouped using DBSCAN, and TCRdist sequence similarity was added for clustering within HLA-allele-positive subsets. Repertoires with fewer than 30,000 or more than 120,000 public chains were left out of co-occurrence clustering, as were several repertoires with anomalous nucleotide sharing. TCRdb provides this immuneACCESS table in a form limited to in-frame rearrangements. Some clones are lacking; in checked studies, under half of them reflect an unresolved V gene, and why the rest are absent is not known. The DNA gave D and trimming, while V, J and clone size come from that table. The sample contains under 65,000 clones, roughly 84% of them found a single time. The ten largest clones represent roughly 3.2% of the sample.

The sequence links TRBV14 to TRBJ2-3; 13 bases in the middle match TRBD2. The sequence was collected from a woman under 30 in good health and CMV-seronegative. The sequenced material came from PBMCs. The sequenced DNA: TGTGCCAGCAGCCCGGGACTAGCGGGAACAGATACGCAGTATTTT. Protein translation: CASSPGLAGTDTQYF.